Each of the 11 T cell receptor beta chains below was sequenced from the same sample in a study of T cells in localized non-small cell lung cancer. Method: immunoSEQ multiplex PCR; TCRdb's copy keeps in-frame clones and lacks some. This sample has just under 80,000 clones; approximately 80% occur once, and the top ten carry roughly 9.8%. The sample in question was peripheral blood, obtained before any cancer treatment. The receptors derive from a female donor over 55 with stage I lung adenocarcinoma.

V is TRBV2 and J is TRBJ2-7; unclear D gene. V lost 8 bases and J 3 bases, leaving 14 bases between the germline ends. Germline V gene data show CDR1 as SNHLY and CDR2 as FYNNEI. This CDR3 is 13 amino acids long. The CDR3 bases are TGTGCCAGCGGAATAGAAGGGAACTACGAGCAGTACTTC. Protein product: CASGIEGNYEQYF.

In its sample, this clone was seen a few times. The chain joins TRBV6-1 to TRBJ2-3; 12 nucleotides line up with TRBD2. Germline CDR1 and CDR2: MNHNS and SASEGT. This CDR3 spans 14 amino acids. V shed 8 bases, J shed 4 bases, and the junction held 4 bases outside the gene matches. The CDR3 sequence is CASATSGGPDTQYF. CDR3 coding DNA: TGTGCCAGCGCGACTAGCGGGGGACCAGATACGCAGTATTTT.

In regard to this clone: One end of the junction fails to match germline, which may point to a read error. This sequence joins TRBV19 and TRBJ1-5, with a tentative D call TRBD1 (5 bases). CDR3 size: 13 residues. The germline V gene encodes CDR1 LNHDA and CDR2 SQIVND (reference sequence). The chain's CDR3 is CASSTGRGQPQHF. The CDR3 nucleotides read TGTGCCAGCAGTACGGGAAGGGGTCAGCCCCAGCATTTT.

The chain uses TRBV28 and TRBJ2-2; a possible D gene is TRBD2 (5 bases). Trimming shortened V by 6 bases and J by 4 bases, and 36 bases separated the two germline ends. The CDR3 runs to 22 residues. Germline V gives CDR1 MDHEN, CDR2 SYDVKM. The CDR3 reads CASSRPARLADLRVGGTGELFF. DNA for the CDR3: TGTGCCAGCAGCCGGCCGGCGAGGTTGGCGGACTTACGCGTGGGTGGCACCGGGGAGCTGTTTTTT.

The chain links TRBV11-2 to TRBJ1-6; D gene unclear. Germline V gene sequence: CDR1 SGHAT, CDR2 FQNNGV. The CDR3 has 14 amino acids. V lost 2 bases and J lost 8, with 10 bases in between. The CDR3 sequence: CASSLTAGDSPLHF. The DNA for the CDR3 is TGTGCCAGCAGCTTAACGGCCGGGGATTCACCCCTCCACTTT.

This chain uses TRBV11-2 with TRBJ1-1, with unresolved D. This CDR3 has 14 amino acids. Per the germline V gene, CDR1 is SGHAT and CDR2 is FQNNGV. Trimming shortened V by 1 base and J by 3 bases, and 9 bases separated the two germline ends. This CDR3 is CASSLVSAYTEAFF. Here the CDR3 DNA reads TGTGCCAGCAGCTTAGTTTCAGCATACACTGAAGCTTTCTTT.

V usage is TRBV10-1 and J usage is TRBJ2-3, with a possible D match to TRBD1 (5 bases). This CDR3 has 15 amino acids. Germline V CDR1 and CDR2: WNHNN, SYGVQD (reference sequence). The V end was cut by 2 bases, the J end by 3 bases, with 12 bases between. CDR3 sequence: CASSERQGRTDTQYF. As DNA, the CDR3 is TGCGCCAGCAGTGAGCGTCAGGGCAGGACAGATACGCAGTATTTT.

As for this clone: This same CDR3 is encoded by further DNA sequences in the sample. The chain joins TRBV25-1 to TRBJ1-2, with no clear D. Germline CDR1 is MGHDK and CDR2 is SYGVNS. Trimming took off 6 bases at V and 4 bases at J, with 6 bases between the two ends. CDR3 length: 11 residues. CDR3 residues: CASSGPYGYTF. The CDR3 DNA reads as TGTGCCAGCAGCGGACCCTATGGCTACACCTTC.

The chain joins TRBV19 to TRBJ1-5, with no clear D. Trimming removed 4 bases at V and 2 bases at J, with 15 bases between. CDR3 length equals 16 residues. Germline lookup yields CDR1 LNHDA and CDR2 SQIVND (reference sequence). In DNA, the CDR3 is TGTGCCAGTAGTAAGGTCGAGGGTTTGGGCAATCAGCCCCAGCATTTT. Translating it yields CASSKVEGLGNQPQHF.

Worth noting for this clone: The sample contains more than one DNA sequence encoding this CDR3. The CDR3 coding sequence is TGTGCCAGCAGCACACCGGGGGGGTTCTGGGGCTACACCTTC. This translates into CASSTPGGFWGYTF. The rearrangement joins TRBV7-2 to TRBJ1-2; possibly TRBD1 for D (5 bases). CDR3 size: 14 residues. The germline CDR1 and CDR2 sequences are SGHTA and FQGNSA. V lost 5 bases and J lost 8, with 18 bases in between.

This clone was seen a few times. CDR3 amino acids: CSVAFIGNEQFF. As DNA, the CDR3 is TGCAGCGTTGCCTTTATAGGTAATGAGCAGTTCTTC. The rearrangement links TRBV29-1 to TRBJ2-1; D is undetermined. Trimming removed 4 bases from V and 7 bases from J, with 11 bases in between. Per the germline V gene, CDR1 is SQVTM and CDR2 is ANQGSEA. The CDR3 is 12 residues long.